This TCR beta chain was sequenced in a study of glioma-infiltrating T cells after dendritic cell vaccination. This sample's time point: after dendritic cell vaccination, including at tumor progression/relapse. The CDR3 runs 14 residues. The junction had 5 bases not matched to a gene; V was cut back by 3 bases and J by 5 bases. Germline V gene data show CDR1 as SNHLY and CDR2 as FYNNEI. Using immunoSEQ multiplex PCR, the repertoire was profiled, and TCRdb retains in-frame clones only, with some absent. The table lists tens of thousands of clones, about nine tenths of them singletons. The sequence was obtained from a human donor with glioblastoma. This chain connects TRBV2 to TRBJ1-2, with 8 positions matching TRBD1. The sequencing here drew on blood, taken after dendritic cell vaccination. CDR3 in DNA: TGTGCCAGCAGTGAGGCGGGACAGGTTTATGGCTACACCTTC. Translated: CASSEAGQVYGYTF.